Listed here are 6 T cell receptor beta chains from one sample, sequenced in a study of response to subunit inactivated influenza vaccine (dated by TCRdb to about 2018). Library creation used RT-PCR. Data came from an Illumina HiSeq 2500. TCRdb reprocessed the public reads (quality trimming at Q25 with fastp, clone calling with MiXCR) and kept in-frame beta chains. Rows with one shared CDR3 protein collapse into an entry with the most common genes and DNA. In this sample the table shows around 530,000 distinct CDR3 sequences, about 15% of which occur a single time. Over 2.5% of the sample goes to the ten largest clones. Sequences were derived from CD4+ T cells sorted from PBMCs, sampled roughly 24 months after vaccination. These receptors originate from a man in his fifties or sixties who received an inactivated influenza vaccine. Donor details come from another sample of the same person, matched by shared clones.

CDR3 DNA: TGTGCCAGCGGAAATGGAGGGAGCTCCTATAATTCACCCCTCCACTTT. It encodes CASGNGGSSYNSPLHF. This rearrangement joins TRBV28 to TRBJ1-6; D gene uncertain. Per the germline V gene, CDR1 is MDHEN and CDR2 is SYDVKM. Trimming cost V 8 bases and J 0 bases, with 14 bases left between them. This CDR3 contains 16 residues.

The chain has TRBV11-2 and TRBJ2-2, with 7 bases that match TRBD1. The CDR3 is made up of 15 amino acids. Germline CDR1 is SGHAT and CDR2 is FQNNGV. V gave up 5 bases and J gave up 3 bases; unmatched junction bases: 6. DNA for the CDR3: TGTGCCAGCAGCACCCGGACAGGTTACACCGGGGAGCTGTTTTTT. It yields the protein CASSTRTGYTGELFF.

V and J are TRBV20-1 and TRBJ2-7, with 7 bases aligning to TRBD2. V was pared by 3 bases and J by 0 bases, with 5 bases of the junction left unmatched. Germline V CDR1 and CDR2: DFQATT, SNEGSKA (reference sequence). The CDR3 has 14 residues. CDR3 DNA sequence: TGCAGTGCTAGGCCCGGGGACTACTCCTACGAGCAGTACTTC. It codes for CSARPGDYSYEQYF.

This clonotype appeared a few times. This rearrangement joins TRBV25-1 to TRBJ2-1; 7 bases fit TRBD2. V shed 2 bases, J shed 6 bases, and the junction held 7 bases outside the gene matches. The CDR3 loop spans 15 amino acids. From germline, CDR1 is MGHDK and CDR2 SYGVNS. CDR3: CASSEVKLAVNEQFF. The CDR3 DNA reads as TGTGCCAGCAGTGAAGTAAAGCTAGCGGTCAATGAGCAGTTCTTC. Complete variable domain (other parts from reference TRBV25-1 and TRBJ2-1): EADIYQTPRYLVIGTGKKITLECSQTMGHDKMYWYQQDPGMELHLIHYSYGVNSTEKGDLSSESTVSRIRTEHFPLTLESARPSHTSQYLCASSEVKLAVNEQFFGPGTRLTVL.

This clonotype was observed a few times. At one end the junction does not follow the germline gene, possibly because of a read error. The genes are TRBV6-1 and TRBJ1-2; D gene uncertain. CDR3 length equals 15 residues. Germline-derived CDR1 and CDR2 are MNHNS and SASEGT. The CDR3 DNA reads as TGTGCCAGCAGTGAAGCGCTTCTGAGGCAGCTCCTCCCGTTCTTC. It is translated as CASSEALLRQLLPFF.

The genes are TRBV20-1 and TRBJ1-2, with no clear D. CDR1 and CDR2 from the germline V gene are DFQATT and SNEGSKA (reference sequence). V was cut by 3 bases and J by 2 bases, with 4 bases left in between. This CDR3 is built from 11 residues. The CDR3 region is CSARRNYGYTF. For the CDR3, the DNA is TGCAGTGCTAGGAGAAACTATGGCTACACCTTC.